Listed below are T cell receptor beta chains from one sample, sequenced in a study of blood T cell repertoires in COVID-19. Sequencing used immunoSEQ multiplex PCR; TCRdb keeps in-frame clones, though not all of them. The profile shows around 200,000 clones, about 84% of them singletons. Sequenced sample: peripheral blood. The receptors here all came from a person in their 70s with COVID-19, enrolled during active disease. Each CDR3 is given with its conserved first and last residue. The D gene is left open where the match is weak. Part of the rows lack a size; the others show once, few, many or a class for expanded clones.

TRBV7-8	TRBJ2-2	NA	NA	CASSQGVTGELFF	TGTGCCAGCAGCCAAGGGGTTACCGGGGAGCTGTTTTTT
TRBV7-2	TRBJ1-1	NA	NA	CASSSEGWWMNTEAFF	TGTGCCAGCAGCTCCGAGGGATGGTGGATGAACACTGAAGCTTTCTTT
TRBV7-2	TRBJ2-5	NA	NA	CASSFMTEETQYF	TGTGCCAGCAGCTTTATGACAGAAGAGACCCAGTACTTC
TRBV18	TRBJ2-3	NA	NA	CASSPSRQDYTQYF	TGTGCCAGCTCACCATCTCGTCAGGATTATACGCAGTATTTT
TRBV2	TRBJ1-1	NA	TRBD1	CASSRTGFQRSTEAFF	TGTGCCAGCAGCCGGACAGGGTTCCAACGGAGCACTGAAGCTTTCTTT
TRBV30	TRBJ1-5	once	NA	CAWSAGRVYQPQHF	TGTGCCTGGAGTGCGGGAAGGGTTTATCAGCCCCAGCATTTT
TRBV29-1	TRBJ1-5	NA	NA	CSVIQGLGQPQHF	TGCAGCGTGATACAGGGCCTAGGGCAGCCCCAGCATTTT
TRBV20-1	TRBJ2-3	NA	TRBD2	CSSGGTDTQYF	TGCAGCAGCGGGGGGACAGATACGCAGTATTTT
TRBV7-2	TRBJ2-7	NA	TRBD2	CASSSGTSSYEQYF	TGTGCCAGCAGCTCCGGGACTAGCTCCTACGAGCAGTACTTC
TRBV12-2	TRBJ1-4	NA	NA	CASRLVRQRNEKLFF	TGTGCAAGTCGCTTAGTACGACAGAGGAATGAAAAACTGTTTTTT
TRBV19	TRBJ1-1	many	NA	CASSAGSNAEAFF	TGTGCCAGTAGTGCGGGATCGAACGCTGAAGCTTTCTTT
TRBV6-6	TRBJ2-5	once	NA	CASSPQPGTLGTQYF	TGTGCCAGCAGCCCCCAGCCGGGTACCCTGGGGACCCAGTACTTC
TRBV9	TRBJ2-5	NA	TRBD1	CASSPDRAETQYF	TGTGCCAGCAGCCCGGACAGGGCAGAGACCCAGTACTTC
TRBV2	TRBJ1-5	NA	NA	CASSENREYPEHF	TGTGCCAGCAGTGAAAACCGGGAGTACCCGGAGCATTTT
TRBV29-1	TRBJ2-7	NA	TRBD1	CSVRPGTGGKQYF	TGCAGCGTCAGACCCGGGACAGGGGGAAAGCAGTACTTC
TRBV6-5	TRBJ2-3	NA	TRBD2	CASNGGEPPDTQYF	TGTGCCAGCAACGGGGGGGAACCTCCCGATACGCAGTATTTT
TRBV10-3	TRBJ2-3	NA	TRBD2	CAISGRESGAGDTQYF	TGTGCCATCAGTGGGCGGGAGAGCGGCGCGGGCGATACGCAGTATTTT
TRBV19	TRBJ2-1	few	NA	CASNKGGPEQFF	TGTGCCAGTAATAAGGGGGGGCCTGAGCAGTTCTTC
TRBV5-1	TRBJ2-7	NA	TRBD1	CASSQGQATYEQYF	TGCGCCAGCAGCCAGGGACAGGCTACCTACGAGCAGTACTTC
TRBV29-1	TRBJ1-1	few	TRBD1	CSVSGGLTEAFF	TGCAGCGTTTCAGGGGGTCTCACTGAAGCTTTCTTT
TRBV11-3	TRBJ2-2	NA	NA	CASSESGNTGELFF	TGTGCCAGCAGCGAAAGCGGGAACACCGGGGAGCTGTTTTTT
TRBV9	TRBJ2-1	NA	NA	CASSPSNEQFF	TGTGCCAGCAGCCCATCCAATGAGCAGTTCTTC
TRBV12-3/TRBV12-4	TRBJ2-7	NA	NA	CASSLQGSYEQYF	TGTGCCAGCAGTTTACAGGGCTCCTACGAGCAGTACTTC
TRBV5-1	TRBJ2-2	NA	NA	CASKLTGELFF	TGCGCCAGCAAACTCACCGGGGAGCTGTTTTTT
TRBV7-2	TRBJ1-3	NA	TRBD1	CASSSGLSGGVGNTIYF	TGTGCCAGCAGCTCAGGGCTTTCAGGGGGCGTTGGAAACACCATATATTTT
TRBV19	TRBJ2-5	NA	NA	CASSINRGETQYF	TGTGCCAGTAGTATAAACCGGGGGGAGACCCAGTACTTC
TRBV6-5	TRBJ2-7	NA	NA	CASTSRIAPNEQYF	TGTGCCAGCACCTCAAGAATTGCACCTAACGAGCAGTACTTC
TRBV19	TRBJ1-5	NA	NA	CASRTDYSNQPQHF	TGTGCCAGTCGGACGGACTATAGCAATCAGCCCCAGCATTTT
TRBV27	TRBJ2-7	NA	TRBD2	CASSLTSGISYEQYF	TGTGCCAGCAGTTTAACTAGCGGGATTTCCTACGAGCAGTACTTC
TRBV7-2	TRBJ1-5	NA	NA	CASSLWGGNNQPQHF	TGTGCCAGCAGCTTATGGGGGGGGAACAATCAGCCCCAGCATTTT
TRBV6-5	TRBJ2-7	NA	TRBD2	CASRTSGEQYF	TGTGCCAGCAGAACTAGCGGCGAGCAGTACTTC
TRBV19	TRBJ1-6	NA	NA	CASSTLLQGNNSPLHF	TGTGCCAGTAGCACGCTCCTACAGGGAAATAATTCACCCCTCCACTTT
TRBV7-9	TRBJ1-2	NA	TRBD1	CASSLGTGVGYTF	TGTGCCAGCAGCTTAGGAACAGGGGTTGGCTACACCTTC
TRBV24-1	TRBJ1-2	NA	TRBD1	CATSDGQGHYGYTF	TGTGCCACCAGTGATGGACAGGGACACTATGGCTACACCTTC
TRBV7-2	TRBJ2-3	NA	TRBD2	CASRRSGTSITDTQYF	TGTGCCAGCAGAAGGTCGGGGACTAGTATAACAGATACGCAGTATTTT
TRBV18	TRBJ2-3	NA	TRBD2	CASRRTSGTDTQYF	TGTGCCAGCCGTCGGACTAGCGGTACAGATACGCAGTATTTT
TRBV6-6	TRBJ2-2	once	TRBD1	CASSVAGTENTGELFF	TGTGCCAGCAGTGTGGCCGGGACAGAGAACACCGGGGAGCTGTTTTTT
TRBV4-2	TRBJ1-1	NA	TRBD1	CASSQHTGGNTEAFF	TGTGCCAGCAGCCAGCACACAGGGGGGAACACTGAAGCTTTCTTT
TRBV12-3/TRBV12-4	TRBJ2-7	NA	NA	CASRGPSSYEQYF	TGTGCCAGCAGGGGGCCCAGTTCCTACGAGCAGTACTTC
TRBV5-1	TRBJ2-7	few	NA	CASSFTDPGEGEQYF	TGCGCCAGCAGCTTTACGGACCCGGGAGAGGGCGAGCAGTACTTC
TRBV9	TRBJ2-7	NA	TRBD2	CASSLGRGEQYF	TGTGCCAGCAGCCTCGGGAGGGGCGAGCAGTACTTC
TRBV7-2	TRBJ2-5	NA	TRBD2	CASSLGLAGDFVGETQYF	TGTGCCAGCAGCTTAGGGCTAGCGGGAGATTTTGTGGGAGAGACCCAGTACTTC
TRBV27	TRBJ2-5	once	TRBD2	CASSRLGTSYETQYF	TGTGCCAGCAGCCGACTCGGGACTAGCTATGAGACCCAGTACTTC
TRBV4-1	TRBJ1-5	once	TRBD1	CASSITGDYSNQPQHF	TGCGCCAGCAGCATCACAGGGGATTATAGCAATCAGCCCCAGCATTTT
TRBV19	TRBJ1-5	NA	NA	CASRTSGDNQPQHF	TGTGCCAGCCGAACAAGCGGTGATAATCAGCCCCAGCATTTT
TRBV2	TRBJ1-4	NA	NA	CASSRRTATNEKLFF	TGTGCCAGCAGTAGAAGGACAGCAACTAATGAAAAACTGTTTTTT
TRBV6-5	TRBJ1-3	NA	NA	CASSYSRHAGGTIYF	TGTGCCAGCAGTTACTCGAGGCATGCTGGAGGTACCATATATTTT
TRBV5-1	TRBJ2-5	few	NA	CASSLDSQETQYF	TGCGCCAGCAGCCTCGACAGCCAAGAGACCCAGTACTTC
TRBV5-4	TRBJ1-3	NA	TRBD1	CASSPKPTGGLANTIYF	TGTGCCAGCAGCCCGAAACCTACAGGGGGTCTGGCAAACACCATATATTTT
TRBV5-6	TRBJ1-6	NA	NA	CASSLLGGPLHF	TGTGCCAGCAGCCTCCTCGGGGGGCCCCTCCACTTT
TRBV3-1/TRBV3-2	TRBJ1-5	NA	NA	CASSQGWTQYSNQPQHF	TGTGCCAGCAGCCAAGGTTGGACACAGTATAGCAATCAGCCCCAGCATTTT
TRBV6-5	TRBJ1-2	NA	NA	CASSHSGEAAF	TGTGCCAGCAGTCACTCTGGGGAGGCTGCCTTC
TRBV5-4	TRBJ2-1	NA	TRBD1	CASSDRQGQGAREQFF	TGTGCCAGCAGCGACCGGCAGGGACAGGGGGCCCGTGAGCAGTTCTTC
TRBV27	TRBJ1-5	NA	TRBD1	CASSYSIPGQGAWDQPQHF	TGTGCCAGCAGTTATTCTATTCCGGGACAGGGGGCCTGGGATCAGCCCCAGCATTTT